A selection of T cell receptor beta chains follows, all from one sample in a study of T cell repertoires in cytomegalovirus infection. These TCRs are of unknown antigen specificity. MiXCR, applied by TCRdb to the reads, yields one record per CDR3 protein. The sample includes fewer than 850,000 distinct CDR3 sequences, approximately 32% of them seen just once. The material was cultured CD8+ T cells from PBMCs, obtained from culture after CMV antigen stimulation. The receptors stem from a human donor in good health (CMV status not recorded). Some clones in this sample may be carry-over from other donors' samples. The CDR3 runs from the conserved cysteine through the conserved F or W. A D gene is named only where the DNA matches it firmly. Expanded clones are given a class, and other clones once, few, many or no size at all.

>TRBJ2-1|TRBV4-2|.|TRBD2
CASSQEGLFEQFF
TGTGCCAGCAGCCAAGAGGGACTATTTGAGCAGTTCTTC
>TRBJ1-1|TRBV7-2|.|.
CASSYSIEAFF
TGTGCCAGCAGTTATAGTATTGAAGCTTTCTTT
>TRBJ1-6|TRBV6-8|.|.
CASSYGGAGNSPLHF
TGTGCCAGCAGTTACGGGGGCGCGGGGAATTCACCCCTCCACTTT
>TRBJ1-3|TRBV7-6|.|.
CASSLEADRNTIYF
TGTGCCAGCAGCTTAGAGGCAGATAGGAACACCATATATTTT
>TRBJ2-1|TRBV7-9|few|TRBD1
CASSYSTGMTYNEQFF
TGTGCCAGCAGCTATTCGACAGGGATGACCTACAATGAGCAGTTCTTC
>TRBJ2-3|TRBV11-2|.|.
CASSLDLAYTQYF
TGTGCCAGCAGCTTAGATCTAGCGTATACGCAGTATTTT
>TRBJ1-1|TRBV7-9|.|.
CASSIGGGITEAFF
TGTGCCAGCAGCATAGGGGGAGGCATCACTGAAGCTTTCTTT
>TRBJ2-2|TRBV7-2|many|TRBD1
CASSPHRDRVKAGELFF
TGTGCCAGCAGCCCGCACCGGGACAGGGTTAAGGCCGGGGAGCTGTTTTTT
>TRBJ1-2|TRBV12-3/TRBV12-4|many|TRBD1
CASSSTGLYYGYTF
TGTGCCAGCAGTTCGACAGGGTTATACTATGGCTACACCTTC
>TRBJ1-2|TRBV27|few|TRBD1
CASSSPQGLNYGYTF
TGTGCCAGCAGTTCTCCACAGGGGCTTAACTATGGCTACACCTTC
>TRBJ1-1|TRBV7-2|many|.
CASSLRARPTEAFF
TGTGCCAGCAGCTTAAGGGCGAGGCCCACTGAAGCTTTCTTT
>TRBJ2-1|TRBV10-3|.|TRBD1
CAISLRDRVNEQFF
TGTGCCATCAGTCTCCGGGACAGGGTTAATGAGCAGTTCTTC
>TRBJ2-4|TRBV7-2|many|.
CASSLAQEGDWRAKNIQYF
TGTGCCAGCAGCTTAGCGCAGGAAGGAGACTGGAGAGCCAAAAACATTCAGTACTTC